Listed below are T cell receptor beta chains from one sample, sequenced in a study of sequential checkpoint blockade in melanoma. The assay was immunoSEQ multiplex PCR, and TCRdb's table has in-frame clones only and misses some. The sample includes approximately 21,000 clones, around 82% seen only once; the top ten take approximately 10%. Source: CD8+ T cells sorted from blood (inferred from file names), taken from a patient given nivolumab and ipilimumab in sequence. These receptors came from a human donor with melanoma. Both conserved end residues are part of each CDR3. D genes are given only for firm matches. Size is omitted from some rows. Given values are once, few, many or a class for expanded clones.

D: .; V: TRBV7-8; size: .; J: TRBJ2-7; CDR3: CASSLVGVTYEQYF; DNA: TGTGCCAGCAGCTTAGTAGGGGTGACCTACGAGCAGTACTTC
D: TRBD1; V: TRBV9; size: .; J: TRBJ1-1; CDR3: CASSGTTGGTEAFF; DNA: TGTGCCAGCAGCGGCACTACAGGGGGCACTGAAGCTTTCTTT
D: .; V: TRBV6-6; size: few; J: TRBJ1-2; CDR3: CASSPKANYGYTF; DNA: TGTGCCAGCAGCCCTAAAGCTAACTATGGCTACACCTTC
D: .; V: TRBV7-3; size: .; J: TRBJ2-1; CDR3: CASSLTSGYNEQFF; DNA: TGTGCCAGCAGCTTAACTAGCGGATACAATGAGCAGTTCTTC
D: .; V: TRBV5-1; size: .; J: TRBJ2-3; CDR3: CASTRQSTDTQYF; DNA: TGCGCCAGCACAAGACAGAGCACAGATACGCAGTATTTT
D: .; V: TRBV2; size: .; J: TRBJ1-1; CDR3: CASSGVDTEAFF; DNA: TGTGCCAGCAGTGGAGTCGACACTGAAGCTTTCTTT
D: TRBD1; V: TRBV15; size: .; J: TRBJ2-5; CDR3: CATSEKFGTVQGTQYF; DNA: TGTGCCACCAGCGAAAAGTTCGGGACAGTACAAGGGACCCAGTACTTC
D: .; V: TRBV10-2; size: .; J: TRBJ2-1; CDR3: CASTEDPRYNEQFF; DNA: TGCGCTAGCACGGAGGACCCGCGCTACAATGAGCAGTTCTTC
D: TRBD2; V: TRBV5-6; size: .; J: TRBJ2-7; CDR3: CASSLFVAGGPGEQYF; DNA: TGTGCCAGCAGCTTGTTCGTGGCGGGAGGGCCAGGCGAGCAGTACTTC
D: .; V: TRBV28; size: once; J: TRBJ1-4; CDR3: CASTSRSNEKLFF; DNA: TGTGCCAGCACCTCGAGATCTAATGAAAAACTGTTTTTT
D: TRBD2; V: TRBV15; size: .; J: TRBJ2-2; CDR3: CATSIGAGAVTGELFF; DNA: TGTGCCACCAGCATTGGTGCGGGAGCGGTCACCGGGGAGCTGTTTTTT
D: TRBD2; V: TRBV18; size: .; J: TRBJ2-5; CDR3: CASSPRTSRGGETQYF; DNA: TGTGCCAGCTCACCACGGACTTCACGGGGGGGAGAGACCCAGTACTTC
D: .; V: TRBV7-2; size: .; J: TRBJ2-2; CDR3: CASSPGLTGRAGELFF; DNA: TGTGCCAGCAGCCCGGGCCTCACGGGGAGAGCCGGGGAGCTGTTTTTT
D: .; V: TRBV19; size: .; J: TRBJ1-1; CDR3: CASSISLEGRRNTEAFF; DNA: TGTGCCAGTAGTATATCTTTGGAGGGACGGAGGAACACTGAAGCTTTCTTT
D: .; V: TRBV6-5; size: .; J: TRBJ1-1; CDR3: CASRPNVPRGTEAFF; DNA: TGTGCCAGCAGACCAAACGTGCCCCGGGGCACTGAAGCTTTCTTT
D: TRBD1; V: TRBV7-9; size: few; J: TRBJ2-4; CDR3: CASSFGTDIAKNIQYF; DNA: TGTGCCAGCAGCTTCGGGACAGATATAGCCAAAAACATTCAGTACTTC
D: .; V: TRBV7-2; size: .; J: TRBJ2-2; CDR3: CASSPPGNGSRRVTGELFF; DNA: TGTGCCAGCAGCCCCCCGGGAAATGGGTCTAGGAGAGTCACCGGGGAGCTGTTTTTT
D: .; V: TRBV6-6; size: .; J: TRBJ1-2; CDR3: CASSLDDSNYGYTF; DNA: TGTGCCAGCAGTCTCGACGACAGCAACTATGGCTACACCTTC
D: .; V: TRBV7-2; size: .; J: TRBJ1-2; CDR3: CASSLGTTNYGYTF; DNA: TGTGCCAGCAGCTTAGGGACAACCAACTATGGCTACACCTTC
D: .; V: TRBV7-2; size: .; J: TRBJ2-7; CDR3: CASSLAHTYEQYF; DNA: TGTGCCAGCAGCTTAGCGCACACCTACGAGCAGTACTTC
D: TRBD2; V: TRBV5-1; size: .; J: TRBJ2-5; CDR3: CASSLGTSGGAETQYF; DNA: TGCGCCAGCAGCTTGGGGACTAGCGGGGGAGCGGAGACCCAGTACTTC
D: TRBD2; V: TRBV7-2; size: few; J: TRBJ2-1; CDR3: CASSWMTGLAGRNEQFF; DNA: TGTGCCAGCAGCTGGATGACGGGACTAGCGGGCCGAAATGAGCAGTTCTTC
D: .; V: TRBV27; size: .; J: TRBJ1-4; CDR3: CASSLRGGDEKLFF; DNA: TGTGCCAGCAGTTTAAGGGGCGGGGATGAAAAACTGTTTTTT
D: .; V: TRBV29-1; size: few; J: TRBJ2-3; CDR3: CSVELDTDTQYF; DNA: TGCAGCGTTGAACTAGATACAGATACGCAGTATTTT
D: TRBD1; V: TRBV6-5; size: once; J: TRBJ2-7; CDR3: CASSRGQGYEQYF; DNA: TGTGCCAGCAGTCGCGGACAGGGCTACGAGCAGTACTTC
D: TRBD2; V: TRBV30; size: .; J: TRBJ2-7; CDR3: CAWSGLASGRNEQYF; DNA: TGTGCCTGGAGTGGATTAGCTAGCGGGAGAAACGAGCAGTACTTC
D: .; V: TRBV30; size: .; J: TRBJ2-1; CDR3: CAWSGSSYNEQFF; DNA: TGTGCCTGGAGTGGGAGTTCCTACAATGAGCAGTTCTTC
D: TRBD1; V: TRBV28; size: .; J: TRBJ1-1; CDR3: CASSSPSGGRNTEAFF; DNA: TGTGCCAGCAGTTCGCCCTCAGGGGGCAGGAACACTGAAGCTTTCTTT
D: TRBD1; V: TRBV28; size: .; J: TRBJ1-5; CDR3: CASSFQGARSQPQHF; DNA: TGTGCCAGCAGTTTCCAGGGGGCGAGGAGTCAGCCCCAGCATTTT